These T cell receptor beta chains were read from a single sample in a study of blood T cell repertoires in COVID-19. This table comes from immunoSEQ multiplex PCR, and its TCRdb copy is limited to in-frame clones, with some not included. The sample has some 360,000 clones, around nine tenths seen once. The sequencing input was peripheral blood. These receptors all come from a woman in her sixties with COVID-19, enrolled during active disease. Both conserved end residues are part of each CDR3. Fields, in order: D gene, J gene, V gene, clone size, CDR3 protein, CDR3 DNA. D genes are given only for firm matches. Not all rows give a size; the values are once, few, many and, for expanded clones, a class.

>TRBD1|TRBJ1-2|TRBV27|NA
CASRPQGASNYGYTF
TGTGCCAGCAGACCACAGGGGGCCAGTAACTATGGCTACACCTTC
>TRBD1|TRBJ2-6|TRBV28|NA
CASSSLHDRGFSLTGANVLTF
TGTGCCAGCAGTTCGCTCCATGACAGGGGCTTTTCTTTAACTGGGGCCAACGTCCTGACTTTC
>NA|TRBJ1-1|TRBV6-5|NA
CASSYRDTTEAFF
TGTGCCAGCAGTTACCGGGACACCACTGAAGCTTTCTTT
>NA|TRBJ1-2|TRBV7-2|NA
CASSLAFRGGYTF
TGTGCCAGCAGCTTAGCGTTTAGGGGAGGCTACACCTTC
>TRBD1|TRBJ1-1|TRBV11-2|NA
CASSPTGFVRGTEAFF
TGTGCCAGCAGCCCGACAGGGTTTGTTAGGGGTACTGAAGCTTTCTTT
>TRBD1|TRBJ1-3|TRBV5-1|few
CASSKGTGQSGNTIYF
TGCGCCAGCAGCAAAGGGACAGGGCAATCTGGAAACACCATATATTTT
>NA|TRBJ2-4|TRBV7-9|NA
CASSLALALAKNIQYF
TGTGCCAGCAGCTTAGCGTTAGCGTTGGCCAAAAACATTCAGTACTTC
>NA|TRBJ1-5|TRBV28|NA
CASSTGKRQPQHF
TGTGCCAGCAGTACAGGGAAAAGGCAGCCCCAGCATTTT
>NA|TRBJ2-7|TRBV10-3|NA
CAISESQSREQYF
TGTGCCATCAGTGAGTCTCAAAGCCGCGAGCAGTACTTC
>NA|TRBJ2-3|TRBV5-1|NA
CASSPAGGTDTQYF
TGCGCCAGCAGCCCCGCAGGGGGCACAGATACGCAGTATTTT
>NA|TRBJ1-3|TRBV11-2|few
CASSLTGTGNTIYF
TGTGCCAGCAGCTTAACGGGAACTGGAAACACCATATATTTT
>NA|TRBJ1-2|TRBV5-6|NA
CASSLHRNYGYTF
TGTGCCAGCAGCTTGCACAGAAACTATGGCTACACCTTC
>NA|TRBJ2-5|TRBV12-3/TRBV12-4|NA
CASSGGGGETQYF
TGTGCCAGCAGCGGGGGAGGCGGGGAGACCCAGTACTTC
>NA|TRBJ1-2|TRBV9|NA
CASSDGIYYGYTF
TGTGCCAGCAGCGACGGGATTTACTATGGCTACACCTTC
>NA|TRBJ1-1|TRBV18|NA
CASSPSGPSTEAFF
TGTGCCAGCTCACCGAGCGGGCCCAGCACTGAAGCTTTCTTT
>NA|TRBJ2-1|TRBV5-1|NA
CASSLSPSSYNEQFF
TGCGCCAGCAGCTTGTCACCTAGCTCCTACAATGAGCAGTTCTTC
>TRBD1|TRBJ2-2|TRBV7-2|NA
CASSQGAGGTGELFF
TGTGCCAGCAGTCAGGGGGCAGGGGGCACCGGGGAGCTGTTTTTT
>NA|TRBJ2-3|TRBV9|NA
CASSVIGPGGTDTQYF
TGTGCCAGCAGCGTAATTGGGCCCGGGGGCACAGATACGCAGTATTTT
>TRBD2|TRBJ2-1|TRBV18|NA
CASSPPGLPTNEQFF
TGTGCCAGCTCACCACCGGGACTACCGACCAATGAGCAGTTCTTC
>NA|TRBJ1-1|TRBV9|NA
CASSVTAGLNTEAFF
TGTGCCAGCAGCGTAACCGCAGGGCTGAACACTGAAGCTTTCTTT
>NA|TRBJ2-7|TRBV21-1|NA
CGQPPGTSGGPLYYEQYF
TGTGGCCAGCCCCCGGGGACTAGCGGGGGCCCCCTCTACTACGAGCAGTACTTC
>NA|TRBJ2-3|TRBV6-4|few
CASSDLSGTDTQYF
TGTGCCAGCAGTGACCTAAGCGGCACAGATACGCAGTATTTT